The 14 T cell receptor beta chains listed next were all sequenced from one sample in a study of blood T cell repertoires in COVID-19. Measured with immunoSEQ multiplex PCR; TCRdb has only the in-frame clones, and not every one. The sample has 250,000 to 300,000 clones, around 90% seen once; the top ten hold around 3.5%. The sample was peripheral blood. Receptors were obtained from a woman between 40 and 50 years old with acute or convalescent COVID-19.

The chain couples TRBV28 to TRBJ1-2; D call uncertain. V was pared by 3 bases and J by 0 bases, with 8 bases between. This CDR3 region has 14 residues. Germline V gene data show CDR1 as MDHEN and CDR2 as SYDVKM. CDR3 region: CASSLRETNYGYTF. The CDR3 DNA reads TGTGCCAGCAGTTTGAGGGAAACTAACTATGGCTACACCTTC.

The V call is TRBV5-1, the J call TRBJ1-2; no definite D call. Per germline, CDR1 SGHRS and CDR2 YFSETQ. The length of the CDR3 is 14 residues. The germline V and J ends were trimmed by 2 bases and 5 bases, with 13 bases remaining between them. CDR3 loop: CASSFRSSRYGYTF. CDR3 nucleotides: TGCGCCAGCAGCTTCCGATCGTCCCGGTATGGCTACACCTTC.

The J gene is TRBJ1-1, the V gene TRBV12-5; perhaps TRBD1 as D (5 bases). The germline CDR1 and CDR2 sequences are LGHNT and FRNRAP. The CDR3 loop spans 15 amino acids. The V gene lost 4 bases and the J gene lost 4 bases, with 16 bases spanning the gap. This CDR3 is CASGSPWGLGTEAFF. The DNA of the CDR3 is TGTGCTAGTGGTTCCCCCTGGGGCCTGGGCACTGAAGCTTTCTTT.

The CDR3 here is CASSGAGGPLSYNEQFF. For the CDR3, the DNA is TGTGCCAGCTCGGGAGCGGGGGGGCCTCTCTCCTACAATGAGCAGTTCTTC. The V and J genes are TRBV18 and TRBJ2-1; 10 bases are shared with TRBD2. V shed 6 bases, J shed 0 bases, and the junction held 8 bases outside the gene matches. This CDR3 spans 17 amino acids. Germline loops: CDR1 KGHSH, CDR2 LQKENI.

CDR3 protein: CSVIDRDTPGDTQYF. The CDR3 bases are TGCAGCGTTATCGACCGGGATACGCCCGGAGATACGCAGTATTTT. V and J are TRBV29-1 and TRBJ2-3; tentatively, D is TRBD2 (5 bases). This CDR3 is built from 15 residues. From germline, CDR1 is SQVTM and CDR2 ANQGSEA. V lost 5 bases to trimming and J lost 5 bases, with 20 bases between them.

This clone has a single count. The genes are TRBV3-1 (or the pseudogene TRBV3-2) and TRBJ1-1; 9 bases line up with TRBD1. The CDR3 extends over 16 amino acids. Looked up from germline, CDR1 is LGHDT and CDR2 is YNNKEL (reference sequence). Germline trimming cut 4 bases from V and 5 bases from J; bases unmatched to any gene: 11. Written as DNA, the CDR3 is TGTGCCAGCAGCCCCACGGGACAGGGCTGGCAGACTGAAGCTTTCTTT. Translated, it gives CASSPTGQGWQTEAFF.

V gene TRBV6-2 or TRBV6-3 combines with J gene TRBJ2-4; no firm D call. The germline V and J ends were trimmed by 5 bases and 0 bases, with 11 bases remaining between them. Germline CDR1 and CDR2: MNHEY and SVGEGT. This CDR3 is 15 amino acids long. The CDR3 DNA follows: TGTGCCAGCAGTAATGCGGTGCTAGCCAAAAACATTCAGTACTTC. This gives the protein CASSNAVLAKNIQYF.

The J gene is TRBJ2-6, the V gene TRBV27, with D perhaps TRBD1 (6 bases). Germline loops: CDR1 MNHEY, CDR2 SMNVEV (reference sequence). V shed 6 bases and J shed 4 bases, with 10 bases lying between them. The CDR3 has 14 residues. DNA for the CDR3: TGTGCCAGCAGATCAGGGGTCGGGGCCAACGTCCTGACTTTC. This sequence encodes CASRSGVGANVLTF.

The chain carries TRBV3-1 (or the pseudogene TRBV3-2) and TRBJ1-1; D remains unclear. The CDR3 loop spans 14 amino acids. Germline CDR1 is LGHDT and CDR2 is YNNKEL (reference sequence). The V and J ends lost 5 bases and 4 bases respectively, with 14 bases between them. CDR3 in amino acids: CASSLAGQFTEAFF. CDR3 sequence (DNA): TGTGCCAGCAGCTTGGCGGGCCAGTTCACTGAAGCTTTCTTT.

J is TRBJ1-3 and V is TRBV2; D perhaps matches TRBD1 (5 bases). Germline CDR1 and CDR2: SNHLY and FYNNEI. Between the trimmed V and J ends, which lost 4 bases and 3 bases, there was a span of 7 bases. The CDR3 runs 13 residues. CDR3 nucleotides: TGTGCCAGCAGTGTGGGGGGTGGAAACACCATATATTTT. Amino acids: CASSVGGGNTIYF.

V usage is TRBV4-2 and J usage is TRBJ2-1, with 9 bases fitting TRBD2. This CDR3 is 16 amino acids long. V was clipped by 1 base and J by 4 bases; unmatched bases: 5. Germline V gives CDR1 LGHNA, CDR2 YNFKEQ. In DNA form, the CDR3 reads TGTGCCAGCAGCCAAGGCGGGGGGGCGGGTTACAATGAGCAGTTCTTC. This gives the protein CASSQGGGAGYNEQFF.

This chain links TRBV5-8 with TRBJ1-2; 11 bases agree with TRBD1. J gave up 3 bases and V 2 bases, and 9 bases lay outside the gene matches. CDR1 and CDR2 (germline): SGHTS, YDEGEE. The CDR3 loop spans 17 amino acids. CDR3 sequence reads: CASSFFPGTGGHYGYTF. In DNA form, the CDR3 reads TGTGCCAGCAGCTTTTTCCCCGGGACAGGGGGACACTATGGCTACACCTTC.

The chain employs TRBV2 and TRBJ1-1; unclear D gene. Germline V gene lookup returns CDR1 SNHLY and CDR2 FYNNEI. The CDR3 runs 13 residues. V gave up 0 bases and J gave up 2 bases, with 4 bases separating them. The CDR3 spells CASSEAPNTEAFF. The CDR3 DNA reads TGTGCCAGCAGTGAAGCTCCAAACACTGAAGCTTTCTTT.

The chain has TRBV11-2 and TRBJ2-5; no definite D call. In germline, CDR1 is SGHAT, CDR2 FQNNGV. The CDR3 is 13 residues long. V gave up 2 bases and J gave up 2 bases, with 6 bases separating them. DNA for the CDR3: TGTGCCAGCAGCTTAACAGTGCAAGAGACCCAGTACTTC. Amino acid sequence: CASSLTVQETQYF.